The clone carrying this TCR beta chain appeared once. The sample is drawn from a study of OX40 agonist ivuxolimab in advanced cancers. Germline CDR1 is SGHTS and CDR2 is YDEGEE. V lost 0 bases to trimming and J lost 4 bases, with 7 bases between them. There are 13 residues in the CDR3. Sequencing was performed with immunoSEQ multiplex PCR; in TCRdb, only in-frame clones are kept and a portion is missing. The repertoire has about 58,000 clones, more than 85% of them found once; the top ten carry approximately 0.8%. The V gene is TRBV5-8, the J gene TRBJ2-5; unclear D gene. This TCR was recovered from an adult with an advanced solid tumor such as melanoma, head and neck, liver or kidney cancer. This specimen consisted of CD4+ or CD8+ T cells sorted from blood, obtained in a trial of the OX40 agonist ivuxolimab. This CDR3 is CASSLVRGETQYF. The CDR3 nucleotides are TGTGCCAGCAGCTTGGTCCGAGGAGAGACCCAGTACTTC.